This TCR beta chain was recovered during a study of metastatic and nonmetastatic thyroid tumors. Overall study: Across peripheral blood and tumor or nodule tissue samples taken from malignant and benign thyroid patients, the repertoires were compared with one another. Study-level points and caveats: TCR beta diversity was reportedly significantly higher in malignant thyroid tumors than benign nodules, in blood and tumor.

This clone was observed at least ten times. The antigen remains undetermined. Patients underwent thyroid surgery, and none had received any treatment before it. Per the authors' pipeline: In papillary thyroid cancer, a distant-metastasis classifier was built using CDR3 differences across clinicopathological groups. TCRdb re-called clones from the PCR reads using MiXCR. The V and J calls and clone size are TCRdb's, not the authors'. The table has around 38,000 clones, roughly a quarter seen once. Germline V lookup: CDR1 LGHDT, CDR2 YNNKEL (reference sequence). The CDR3 runs 20 residues. The V and J ends lost 1 base and 1 base, in that order; junction bases with no gene match: 9.

The chain uses TRBV3-1 and TRBJ2-1, with 14 bases aligning to TRBD2. The clonotype was recovered from a female donor with papillary thyroid cancer or a benign thyroid nodule (not recorded which). Some clones in this sample may be carry-over from other donors' samples. What was sequenced was blood. The DNA of the CDR3 is TGTGCCAGCAGCCAAGCGCCGGGACTAGCGGGAGCGCAGTCCTACAATGAGCAGTTCTTC. Amino acids: CASSQAPGLAGAQSYNEQFF.